Sequencing of this T cell receptor beta chain was carried out in a study of blood T cell repertoires in COVID-19. Study at large: Samples taken during acute and convalescent COVID-19 were collected in the United States, Italy and Spain.

Measured with immunoSEQ multiplex PCR; TCRdb has only the in-frame clones, and not every one. The sample holds about 280,000 clones, around 83% seen once. Residents of about two dozen US areas, aged about 18 to 95 years, made up the participants. Exposed enrollees encountered a COVID-19 case at some point within 2 weeks before study entry. The sequence came from a man in his forties who had been exposed to COVID-19. Material for sequencing was PBMCs or T cells enriched from blood (not recorded which).

CDR3 sequence reads: CASSPRDGRGYTF. The CDR3 bases are TGTGCCAGCAGCCCCCGGGATGGGCGGGGCTACACCTTC. The chain joins TRBV7-9 to TRBJ1-2; no definite D call. With 5 bases removed from V and 8 bases from J, the gap between germline ends came to 15 bases. The V gene's germline CDR1 is SEHNR and CDR2 FQNEAQ (reference sequence). The CDR3 covers 13 residues.